The entry below describes one TCR beta chain. Generated by immunoSEQ multiplex PCR, the TCRdb table keeps only in-frame clones and is missing some. Among about 84,000 clones listed, more than 70% were seen once. This entry belongs to a study of radiotherapy plus CTLA-4 blockade in lung cancer. This CDR3 has 14 amino acids. Germline trimming cut 6 bases from V and 4 bases from J; bases unmatched to any gene: 4. CDR1 is MNHEY, CDR2 SVGAGI, per germline. The material was peripheral blood, obtained from a patient treated with radiotherapy plus ipilimumab. This TCR came from a human donor with non-small cell lung cancer that progressed on radiotherapy plus ipilimumab. The rearrangement joins TRBV6-5 to TRBJ1-3; 9 bases line up with TRBD1. The CDR3 loop is CASSAQGAGNTIYF. CDR3 sequence (DNA): TGTGCCAGCAGCGCACAGGGGGCGGGAAACACCATATATTTT.